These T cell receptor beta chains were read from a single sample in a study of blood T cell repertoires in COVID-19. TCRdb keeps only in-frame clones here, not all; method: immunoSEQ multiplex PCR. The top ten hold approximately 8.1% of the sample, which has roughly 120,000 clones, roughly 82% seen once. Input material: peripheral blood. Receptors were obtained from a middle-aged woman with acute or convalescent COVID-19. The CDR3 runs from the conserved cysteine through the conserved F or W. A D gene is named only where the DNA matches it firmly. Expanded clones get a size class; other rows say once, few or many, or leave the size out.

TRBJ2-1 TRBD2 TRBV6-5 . TGTGCCAGCAGTTCGACCGGGGGGATGAATGAGCAGTTCTTC CASSSTGGMNEQFF
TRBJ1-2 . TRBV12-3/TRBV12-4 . TGTGCCAGCAGTTTTTCGGGTAATGGCTACACCTTC CASSFSGNGYTF
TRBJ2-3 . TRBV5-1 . TGCGCCAGCAGCTATCTTAGCTCGTCGGTCTCAGATACGCAGTATTTT CASSYLSSSVSDTQYF
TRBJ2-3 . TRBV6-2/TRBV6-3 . TGTGCCAGCAGTTACCCTCCAACTTATACGCAGTATTTT CASSYPPTYTQYF
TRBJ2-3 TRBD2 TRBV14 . TGTGCCAGCAGCCGACGGGGACTAGTTTCAGATACGCAGTATTTT CASSRRGLVSDTQYF
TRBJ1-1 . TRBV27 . TGTGCCAGCAGTACAGACCAAGCGGACACTGAAGCTTTCTTT CASSTDQADTEAFF
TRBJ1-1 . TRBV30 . TGTGCCTGGAGCCTACAGGAGTACACTGAAGCTTTCTTT CAWSLQEYTEAFF
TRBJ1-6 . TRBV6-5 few TGTGCCAGCAGTTACCAGGGACAAGGATCACCCCTCCACTTT CASSYQGQGSPLHF
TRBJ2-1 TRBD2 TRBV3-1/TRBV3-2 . TGTGCCAGCAGCCAAAGCGGGGGGGACAATGAGCAGTTCTTC CASSQSGGDNEQFF
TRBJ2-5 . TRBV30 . TGTGCCTGGAGGGACGGACAGCTAGGGCCCCAGTACTTC CAWRDGQLGPQYF
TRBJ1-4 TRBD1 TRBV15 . TGTGCCACCAAAACAGACAGGGGGGAGGAAAAACTGTTTTTT CATKTDRGEEKLFF